Below, 17 T cell receptor beta chains from the same sample are listed, as sequenced in a study of T cell responses to AZD1222 COVID-19 vaccine. Here immunoSEQ multiplex PCR was the method, and the copy in TCRdb shows in-frame clones only, minus some. Of 70,000 to 95,000 clones in the sample, approximately 91% were seen once. This specimen consisted of peripheral blood, obtained 28 days after the second AZD1222 dose. Every receptor here comes from an adult who received the AZD1222 COVID-19 vaccine.

The chain links TRBV21-1 to TRBJ1-6. TRBV21-1 is a documented pseudogene. The CDR3 contains 13 residues. For the CDR3, the DNA is TGTGCCAGGACCGACGTTTTAGACGTGGCCCTCCACTTT. Protein sequence: CARTDVLDVALHF.

The rearrangement links TRBV5-1 to TRBJ1-4; D is undetermined. Deletions cut 1 base from V and 6 bases from J, with 13 bases between. Germline-derived CDR1 and CDR2 are SGHRS and YFSETQ. The CDR3 covers 15 residues. The CDR3: CASSLSTATYEKLFF. The CDR3 nucleotides read TGCGCCAGCAGCTTGTCGACGGCAACGTATGAAAAACTGTTTTTT.

The chain combines TRBV14 with TRBJ2-7; D gene ambiguous. The CDR3 is 11 residues long. V lost 8 bases, J lost 5 bases, and 10 bases lay in between. Germline V gene lookup returns CDR1 SGHDN and CDR2 FVKESK. The CDR3 loop reads CASRPEHEQYF. DNA of the CDR3: TGTGCCAGCCGACCGGAACACGAGCAGTACTTC.

The chain uses TRBV18 and TRBJ2-1; D gene unclear. The ends were cut back, 4 bases at V and 0 bases at J, with 7 bases in the middle. From germline, CDR1 is KGHSH and CDR2 LQKENI. The CDR3 is 14 residues long. The CDR3 reads CASSLISSYNEQFF. Here the CDR3 DNA reads TGTGCCAGCTCACTCATCAGCTCCTACAATGAGCAGTTCTTC.

The CDR3 region has the DNA TGTGCCAGCAGCCGCCAAACTAGCCACAACACCGGGGAGCTGTTTTTT. Amino acid sequence: CASSRQTSHNTGELFF. The chain recombines TRBV7-8 with TRBJ2-2; D is possibly TRBD2 (6 bases). The V gene lost 5 bases and the J gene lost 2 bases, with 15 bases spanning the gap. The CDR3 contains 16 residues. Per germline, CDR1 SGHVS and CDR2 FQNEAQ.

The V call is TRBV4-1, the J call TRBJ2-7; TRBD2 agrees at 7 bases. Germline V gene data show CDR1 as MGHRA and CDR2 as YSYEKL. The CDR3 contains 15 residues. The V and J ends lost 0 bases and 3 bases, in that order; junction bases with no gene match: 5. CDR3 DNA sequence: TGCGCCAGCAGCCAAGAGCGACTAGCAGACTACGAGCAGTACTTC. It translates to CASSQERLADYEQYF.

J is TRBJ1-5 and V is TRBV28; D might be TRBD1 (5 bases). Germline lookup yields CDR1 MDHEN and CDR2 SYDVKM. Trimming took off 10 bases at V and 4 bases at J, with 14 bases between the two ends. The CDR3 length is 13 residues. The CDR3 nucleotides are TGTGCCATCAGGGATCTAAGTAATCAGCCCCAGCATTTT. Its translation is CAIRDLSNQPQHF.

This clone was detected only once. The same CDR3 is also encoded by other DNA sequences in this sample. The rearrangement uses TRBV10-2 and TRBJ1-5, with D tentatively TRBD1 (6 bases). Trimming removed 3 bases from V and 2 bases from J, with 8 bases in between. The CDR3 extends over 14 amino acids. Per germline, CDR1 WSHSY and CDR2 SAAADI. CDR3 amino acids: CASSESGGNQPQHF. In DNA form, the CDR3 reads TGCGCCAGCAGTGAATCAGGGGGCAATCAGCCCCAGCATTTT.

This clone was detected only once. V gene TRBV5-1 combines with J gene TRBJ2-5; D uncertain. The CDR3 is made up of 12 amino acids. Germline V gene data show CDR1 as SGHRS and CDR2 as YFSETQ. Trimming removed 1 base from V and 4 bases from J, with 5 bases in between. CDR3: CASSLRSETQYF. CDR3 sequence (DNA): TGCGCCAGCAGCTTGAGATCAGAGACCCAGTACTTC. Full variable domain (missing parts from reference TRBV5-1 and TRBJ2-5): KAGVTQTPRYLIKTRGQQVTLSCSPISGHRSVSWYQQTPGQGLQFLFEYFSETQRNKGNFPGRFSGRQFSNSRSEMNVSTLELGDSALYLCASSLRSETQYFGPGTRLLVL.

The chain links TRBV11-2 to TRBJ2-3; perhaps TRBD2 as D (5 bases). This CDR3 comprises 12 residues. The V end lost 5 bases, the J end lost 5 bases, and 8 bases lay between the germline ends. CDR1 SGHAT and CDR2 FQNNGV come from the germline V gene. This CDR3 reads CASSERVDTQYF. The CDR3, as DNA: TGTGCCAGCAGCGAGAGGGTAGATACGCAGTATTTT.

The V and J genes are TRBV6-6 and TRBJ2-5; D is perhaps TRBD2 (5 bases). The germline V gene encodes CDR1 MNHNY and CDR2 SVGAGI (reference sequence). The CDR3 is 15 residues long. Between the trimmed V and J ends, which lost 6 bases and 1 base, there was a span of 15 bases. DNA of the CDR3: TGTGCCAGCAGCATTTCCGTTGGGAGCCAAGAGACCCAGTACTTC. Translation: CASSISVGSQETQYF.

V gene TRBV27 combines with J gene TRBJ1-6; D ambiguous. Trimming removed 0 bases from V and 7 bases from J, with 7 bases in between. The CDR3 runs 14 residues. Germline CDR1 MNHEY, CDR2 SMNVEV (reference sequence). The CDR3 DNA reads as TGTGCCAGCAGTTTATCGTATCAAAATTCACCCCTCCACTTT. The encoded protein is CASSLSYQNSPLHF.

The genes are TRBV24-1 and TRBJ2-7, with 10 positions matching TRBD1. The CDR3 spans 12 residues. Trimming took 9 bases from V and 5 from J; bases not matched to a gene: 3. Germline V gives CDR1 KGHDR, CDR2 SFDVKD. The DNA of the CDR3 is TGTGCCACCCGGGACAGGGGTCACGAGCAGTACTTC. Amino acid sequence: CATRDRGHEQYF.

The rearrangement links TRBV2 to TRBJ2-1, with TRBD1 matching over 7 bases. V gave up 7 bases and J gave up 7 bases; unmatched junction bases: 4. Per germline, CDR1 SNHLY and CDR2 FYNNEI. The CDR3 has 12 amino acids. This chain's CDR3 is CASTLQGNEQFF. CDR3 nucleotide sequence: TGTGCCAGCACCTTACAGGGGAATGAGCAGTTCTTC.

This chain joins TRBV6-4 and TRBJ2-1, with TRBD2 matching 11 bases. Germline CDR1 is MRHNA and CDR2 is SNTAGT. This CDR3 comprises 15 residues. With V trimmed by 2 bases and J by 5 bases, 2 bases remained unmatched. The CDR3 region is CASSDGTSGDNEQFF. The CDR3 DNA reads TGTGCCAGCAGTGACGGGACTAGCGGCGACAATGAGCAGTTCTTC.

Regarding this clone: A much bigger clone sits one base away, suggesting this may be a read error. The chain joins TRBV7-9 to TRBJ1-2; 7 bases match TRBD1. With V trimmed by 5 bases and J by 4 bases, 1 base remained unmatched. Per the germline V gene, CDR1 is SEHNR and CDR2 is FQNEAQ (reference sequence). CDR3 length: 12 residues. CDR3 sequence: CASSRDSYGYTF. In DNA form, the CDR3 reads TGTGCCAGCAGCCGGGACAGCTATGGCTACACCTTC.

This chain connects TRBV6-5 to TRBJ1-4; 9 bases fit TRBD1. The junction had 4 bases not matched to a gene; V was cut back by 3 bases and J by 8 bases. CDR3 length equals 14 residues. Germline V CDR1 and CDR2: MNHEY, SVGAGI. The CDR3 spells CASSYQQGAEKLFF. CDR3 in DNA: TGTGCCAGCAGTTATCAACAGGGGGCGGAAAAACTGTTTTTT.